This T cell receptor beta chain was found in a study of blood T cell repertoires in COVID-19. Study-wide context: Sources were T cells, B-cell-depleted T cells, or PBMCs; the material itself was cDNA or gDNA.

Germline V gene lookup returns CDR1 LGHDT and CDR2 YNNKEL (reference sequence). Trimming removed 7 bases from V and 1 base from J, with 23 bases in between. The CDR3 totals 17 residues. Original methodology: Researchers report that nucleated cell counts were estimated from reference gene primer amplification. Sequencing was performed with immunoSEQ multiplex PCR; in TCRdb, only in-frame clones are kept and a portion is missing. D and trimming were read from the DNA, whereas the V and J calls and clone size are those reported in that table. Here the sample spans roughly 150,000 clones, 84% being singletons.

The rearrangement links TRBV3-1 (or the pseudogene TRBV3-2) to TRBJ2-7, with TRBD2 as a possible D gene (6 bases). The origin of this receptor is a woman aged 80 or older with COVID-19, enrolled during active disease. The sample comprised peripheral blood. The DNA for the CDR3 is TGTGCCAGCACCTGGGGCCTACCTAGCGCCTATTCCTACGAGCAGTACTTC. Protein: CASTWGLPSAYSYEQYF.